The subject of this entry is one T cell receptor (beta chain). What it recognizes is unknown. This entry is derived from a study of cytomegalovirus exposure and HLA in healthy donors. Study observations and caveats: Highly shared variants forming one cluster were likely a sequencing artifact. TCR beta V- and J-gene trimming was later associated with a missense DCLRE1C variant.

The junction had 9 bases not matched to a gene; V was cut back by 4 bases and J by 5 bases. The CDR3 length is 15 residues. The V gene's germline CDR1 is SGHRS and CDR2 YFSETQ. With 60 Vbeta and 13 Jbeta primers, the PCR was carried out. Clones were read by immunoSEQ multiplex PCR, and TCRdb kept only the in-frame ones, dropping some. The sample has about 120,000 clones, roughly 82% seen once. The clonotype was recovered from a woman aged 18-30 years in good health and CMV-seronegative. V and J are TRBV5-1 and TRBJ2-1; 7 positions agree with TRBD1. Sequencing used PBMCs. In nucleotides, the CDR3 is TGCGCCAGCAGCCATGTTACGACAGGGAACAATGAGCAGTTCTTC. Protein product: CASSHVTTGNNEQFF.